The next 19 T cell receptor beta chains were all read from a single sample in a study of cytomegalovirus exposure and HLA in healthy donors. 60 Vbeta and 13 Jbeta primers were used in PCR. Generated by immunoSEQ multiplex PCR, the TCRdb table keeps only in-frame clones and is missing some. This sample's clone table lists about 140,000 clones. Source material: PBMCs. These receptors all stem from a woman under 30 in good health and CMV-seronegative.

Here the CDR3 reads CASSPPKQGVSNQPQHF. CDR3 sequence (DNA): TGTGCCAGCAGTCCTCCAAAACAGGGGGTTAGCAATCAGCCCCAGCATTTT. V and J are TRBV28 and TRBJ1-5, with TRBD1 matching over 8 bases. Germline V gives CDR1 MDHEN, CDR2 SYDVKM. The CDR3 consists of 17 residues. V shed 5 bases and J 0 bases; nucleotides not matched to a gene: 9.

CDR3: CASSLGGIAGANEQYF. In DNA form, the CDR3 reads TGCGCCAGCAGCTTGGGGGGTATAGCGGGAGCCAACGAGCAGTACTTC. The V gene is TRBV5-1, the J gene TRBJ2-7, with 9 bases lining up with TRBD2. The V and J ends lost 0 bases and 5 bases, in that order; junction bases with no gene match: 9. Germline V CDR1 and CDR2: SGHRS, YFSETQ. This CDR3 region has 16 residues.

For the CDR3, the DNA is TGTGCAAGTCGCTTATCCGGGACAGACGCCAATCAGCCCCAGCATTTT. Translating gives CASRLSGTDANQPQHF. The chain links TRBV12-2 to TRBJ1-5; TRBD1 reflects the table's D call only, with no check against the DNA. TRBV12-2 is annotated as a pseudogene. This CDR3 comprises 16 residues.

The J gene is TRBJ1-1, the V gene TRBV10-1; D is undetermined. The V end lost 6 bases, the J end lost 3 bases, and 11 bases lay between the germline ends. The CDR3 length is 13 residues. Germline-derived CDR1 and CDR2 are WNHNN and SYGVQD (reference sequence). This CDR3 is CASRANVDTEAFF. DNA of the CDR3: TGCGCCAGCAGAGCGAATGTGGACACTGAAGCTTTCTTT.

This chain's CDR3 is CASSPLAGAGQETQYF. The CDR3 DNA reads TGTGCCAGCTCACCATTGGCAGGGGCCGGTCAAGAGACCCAGTACTTC. The chain is built from TRBV18 and TRBJ2-5; the D gene is possibly TRBD1 (6 bases). V gave up 2 bases and J gave up 2 bases, with 15 bases separating them. The germline V gene encodes CDR1 KGHSH and CDR2 LQKENI. The CDR3 spans 16 residues.

V gene TRBV7-3 combines with J gene TRBJ2-1, with D possibly matching TRBD2 (6 bases). With 3 bases removed from V and 0 bases from J, the gap between germline ends came to 12 bases. This CDR3 is 16 amino acids long. The germline CDR1 and CDR2 sequences are SGHTA and FQGTGA. For the CDR3, the DNA is TGTGCCAGCAGCTTTTCTGTCGGGAGCTCCTACAATGAGCAGTTCTTC. This encodes CASSFSVGSSYNEQFF.

The chain is built from TRBV5-1 and TRBJ1-4; D remains unclear. Trimming left V 1 base short and J 2 bases short, with 9 bases between. CDR1 is SGHRS, CDR2 YFSETQ, per germline. This CDR3 spans 15 amino acids. Here the CDR3 DNA reads TGCGCCAGCAGCTTGTTGGGGAGGACTAATGAAAAACTGTTTTTT. Protein: CASSLLGRTNEKLFF.

This sequence joins TRBV25-1 and TRBJ2-5, with D tentatively TRBD2 (5 bases). The germline V gene encodes CDR1 MGHDK and CDR2 SYGVNS. The CDR3 consists of 15 residues. V was trimmed by 6 bases and J by 1 base, leaving 15 bases between them. CDR3 loop: CASSAATDSQETQYF. The CDR3 region has the DNA TGTGCCAGCAGCGCCGCTACGGACTCCCAAGAGACCCAGTACTTC.

V gene TRBV27 combines with J gene TRBJ1-5; possibly TRBD1 for D (5 bases). Germline V CDR1 and CDR2: MNHEY, SMNVEV (reference sequence). The CDR3 runs to 16 residues. V was clipped by 3 bases and J by 3 bases, with 15 bases between them. CDR3 region: CASSFLTRGNNQPQHF. In nucleotides, the CDR3 is TGTGCCAGCAGTTTTCTGACCCGGGGGAACAATCAGCCCCAGCATTTT.

The chain joins TRBV28 to TRBJ2-1, with 10 bases lining up with TRBD2. Per germline, CDR1 MDHEN and CDR2 SYDVKM. This CDR3 has 16 amino acids. Trimming removed 1 base from V and 7 bases from J; junction bases left unmatched: 7. The CDR3 protein is CASSLSAGGPGNEQFF. CDR3 nucleotide sequence: TGTGCCAGCAGTTTATCAGCGGGAGGGCCGGGGAATGAGCAGTTCTTC.

CDR3 sequence reads: CASSLLGATGELFF. The CDR3 nucleotides read TGTGCCAGCAGCTTATTGGGGGCCACCGGGGAGCTGTTTTTT. The chain joins TRBV11-3 to TRBJ2-2, with D maybe TRBD1 (6 bases). Germline V gene lookup returns CDR1 SGHNT and CDR2 YENEEA. This CDR3 contains 14 residues. V was cut by 2 bases and J by 4 bases, with 8 bases left in between.

The chain couples TRBV29-1 to TRBJ1-1; D possibly corresponds to TRBD1 (5 bases). The CDR3 loop spans 13 amino acids. Trimming stripped 3 bases from V and 0 bases from J, with 8 bases between. Germline-derived CDR1 and CDR2 are SQVTM and ANQGSEA. The CDR3 reads CSVDRVLNTEAFF. The CDR3 DNA is TGCAGCGTTGACAGGGTTCTGAACACTGAAGCTTTCTTT.

The J gene is TRBJ2-1, the V gene TRBV7-3, with TRBD1 matching over 8 bases. The CDR3 extends over 14 amino acids. V gave up 5 bases and J gave up 7 bases; unmatched junction bases: 7. Per germline, CDR1 SGHTA and CDR2 FQGTGA. The CDR3, as DNA: TGTGCCAGCAGCCCAGACAGGGGAGCAAATGAGCAGTTCTTC. As protein: CASSPDRGANEQFF. The full variable domain, its missing parts supplied by reference TRBV7-3 and TRBJ2-1, is GAGVSQTPSNKVTEKGKYVELRCDPISGHTALYWYRQSLGQGPEFLIYFQGTGAADDSGLPNDRFFAVRPEGSVSTLKIQRTERGDSAVYLCASSPDRGANEQFFGPGTRLTVL.

This chain uses TRBV14 with TRBJ2-2; 8 positions match TRBD2. The V gene end was trimmed by 4 bases and the J gene end by 7 bases; junction bases not matched to a gene: 8. Looked up from germline, CDR1 is SGHDN and CDR2 is FVKESK. The CDR3 is 15 residues long. The CDR3 reads CASSPSRAGDGELFF. The CDR3 DNA is TGTGCCAGCAGCCCCTCCCGAGCGGGAGACGGGGAGCTGTTTTTT.

CDR3 coding DNA: TGTGCCAGCAGGGCGCTGAGGGTCGGTGGTAGGTACTTC. Translation gives CASRALRVGGRYF. The J gene is TRBJ2-4, the V gene TRBV2; tentative D call: TRBD2 (5 bases). The CDR3 runs 13 residues. Germline V gene sequence: CDR1 SNHLY, CDR2 FYNNEI. The V end was cut by 6 bases, the J end by 15 bases, with 21 bases between.

The rearrangement links TRBV4-1 to TRBJ1-4; D is uncertain. Germline CDR1 is MGHRA and CDR2 is YSYEKL. CDR3 length: 15 amino acids. V was trimmed by 3 bases and J by 2 bases, leaving 10 bases between them. CDR3 sequence reads: CASSHLASTNEKLFF. The CDR3 DNA sequence: TGCGCCAGCAGCCACTTAGCTTCTACTAATGAAAAACTGTTTTTT.

This chain links TRBV5-6 with TRBJ2-7; D not resolved. Germline CDR1 reads SGHDT; CDR2 reads YYEEEE. This CDR3 is 14 amino acids long. V dropped 0 bases and J dropped 2 bases, with 9 bases sitting between them. CDR3 nucleotides: TGTGCCAGCAGCTTGGAGTCCCAGGCCTACGAGCAGTACTTC. The encoded protein is CASSLESQAYEQYF.

The chain has TRBV6-1 and TRBJ2-4; D may be TRBD1 (5 bases). Per germline, CDR1 MNHNS and CDR2 SASEGT. The CDR3 is 14 amino acids. Trimming took 2 bases from V and 10 from J, leaving 15 bases between them. The CDR3 protein is CASSEYQGGPIQYF. The CDR3 region has the DNA TGTGCCAGCAGTGAATATCAGGGTGGCCCTATTCAGTACTTC.

The rearrangement links TRBV5-1 to TRBJ2-4, with D possibly being TRBD1 (5 bases). The germline CDR1 and CDR2 sequences are SGHRS and YFSETQ. The CDR3 runs 16 residues. V gave up 0 bases and J gave up 0 bases, with 10 bases separating them. CDR3 sequence: CASSLDGARAKNIQYF. CDR3 nucleotides: TGCGCCAGCAGCTTGGATGGGGCTCGAGCCAAAAACATTCAGTACTTC. Variable domain in full (rest from reference TRBV5-1 and TRBJ2-4): KAGVTQTPRYLIKTRGQQVTLSCSPISGHRSVSWYQQTPGQGLQFLFEYFSETQRNKGNFPGRFSGRQFSNSRSEMNVSTLELGDSALYLCASSLDGARAKNIQYFGAGTRLSVL.